The 17 T cell receptor beta chains in this list originate from one sample, sequenced in a study of graft-versus-host responses after intestinal transplantation. Method: immunoSEQ multiplex PCR; TCRdb's copy keeps in-frame clones and lacks some. This sample has about 16,000 clones, with 85% to 95% found just once. The source material was PBMCs, sampled 23 days after intestinal transplant. The source of these receptors is a human patient who received an intestinal transplant, so some T cells may come from the graft donor.

This chain joins TRBV4-1 and TRBJ2-7; 9 nucleotides line up with TRBD1. CDR1 is MGHRA and CDR2 is YSYEKL in the germline V gene. CDR3 length: 16 residues. The ends lost 4 bases at V and 4 bases at J; junction bases unmatched: 11. CDR3 coding DNA: TGCGCCAGCAGCCTTGGGTTGGGGACAGGGACTTACGAGCAGTACTTC. This translates into CASSLGLGTGTYEQYF.

The chain combines TRBV7-9 with TRBJ2-1; D ambiguous. In germline, CDR1 is SEHNR, CDR2 FQNEAQ (reference sequence). V was clipped by 3 bases and J by 5 bases, with 8 bases between them. CDR3 length equals 13 residues. The CDR3 DNA is TGTGCCAGCAGCTTCCAGGATGACAATGAGCAGTTCTTC. It specifies CASSFQDDNEQFF.

The chain combines TRBV7-6 with TRBJ2-6; D not certain. The CDR3 runs to 16 residues. Germline values: CDR1 SGHVS, CDR2 FNYEAQ. Trimming removed 2 bases from V and 0 bases from J, with 8 bases in between. The DNA of the CDR3 is TGTGCCAGCAGCTTATATCAATCCTCTGGGGCCAACGTCCTGACTTTC. Translated: CASSLYQSSGANVLTF.

The V gene is TRBV7-3, the J gene TRBJ2-7; TRBD2 matches at 13 bases. Germline lookup yields CDR1 SGHTA and CDR2 FQGTGA. This CDR3 spans 16 amino acids. V shed 5 bases, J shed 6 bases, and the junction held 10 bases outside the gene matches. DNA for the CDR3: TGTGCCAGCAGCCCAGGGACTAGCGGGAAAGATCGCGAGCAGTACTTC. It encodes CASSPGTSGKDREQYF. The whole variable domain, filled in from reference TRBV7-3 and TRBJ2-7, reads GAGVSQTPSNKVTEKGKYVELRCDPISGHTALYWYRQSLGQGPEFLIYFQGTGAADDSGLPNDRFFAVRPEGSVSTLKIQRTERGDSAVYLCASSPGTSGKDREQYFGPGTRLTVT.

The chain combines TRBV11-2 with TRBJ2-5; 9 bases match TRBD1. V shed 5 bases and J 5 bases; nucleotides not matched to a gene: 15. CDR3 length equals 17 residues. Germline values: CDR1 SGHAT, CDR2 FQNNGV. CDR3 region: CASSLGAGTGSWETQYF. CDR3 DNA sequence: TGTGCCAGCAGCCTCGGCGCCGGGACAGGGAGTTGGGAGACCCAGTACTTC.

The chain couples TRBV11-3 to TRBJ2-1, with 7 bases identical to TRBD1. Germline V lookup: CDR1 SGHNT, CDR2 YENEEA. This CDR3 region has 12 residues. J lost 6 bases, V lost 8 bases, and 4 bases had no gene match. The CDR3 DNA is TGTGCCAGCGGGGACAGCCTCAATGAGCAGTTCTTC. It specifies CASGDSLNEQFF.

V gene TRBV14 combines with J gene TRBJ2-7, with D possibly being TRBD1 (6 bases). The germline V and J ends were trimmed by 0 bases and 5 bases, with 17 bases remaining between them. Germline CDR1 reads SGHDN; CDR2 reads FVKESK. The CDR3 has 16 amino acids. The CDR3 spells CASSQEWRPQGNEQYF. Written as DNA, the CDR3 is TGTGCCAGCAGCCAAGAATGGCGACCACAGGGAAACGAGCAGTACTTC.

The chain uses TRBV7-9 and TRBJ2-7; 7 bases fit TRBD1. This CDR3 contains 14 residues. Germline loops: CDR1 SEHNR, CDR2 FQNEAQ (reference sequence). Unmatched junction bases numbered 3, after V lost 1 base and J lost 3 bases. CDR3 sequence (DNA): TGTGCCAGCAGCTTAGGAGGGGGCGGCTACGAGCAGTACTTC. Its translation is CASSLGGGGYEQYF. The full variable domain, with the rest looked up from reference TRBV7-9 and TRBJ2-7, is DTGVSQNPRHKITKRGQNVTFRCDPISEHNRLYWYRQTLGQGPEFLTYFQNEAQLEKSRLLSDRFSAERPKGSFSTLEIQRTEQGDSAMYLCASSLGGGGYEQYFGPGTRLTVT.

The genes are TRBV2 and TRBJ2-5; TRBD2 is a possible D gene (5 bases). The CDR3 is 13 amino acids. Trimming cost V 4 bases and J 3 bases, with 9 bases left between them. The germline V gene has CDR1 SNHLY and CDR2 FYNNEI. CDR3 nucleotide sequence: TGTGCCAGCAGTGGCCCGGAGGAAGAGACCCAGTACTTC. The encoded protein is CASSGPEEETQYF. The entire variable domain, with the rest obtained from reference TRBV2 and TRBJ2-5, is as follows: EPEVTQTPSHQVTQMGQEVILRCVPISNHLYFYWYRQILGQKVEFLVSFYNNEISEKSEIFDDQFSVERPDGSNFTLKIRSTKLEDSAMYFCASSGPEEETQYFGPGTRLLVL.

This chain links TRBV11-3 with TRBJ2-3, with unresolved D. Trimming left V 0 bases short and J 0 bases short, with 7 bases between. Germline V gene sequence: CDR1 SGHNT, CDR2 YENEEA. The CDR3 length is 15 residues. This CDR3 reads CASSLEPRSTDTQYF. CDR3 in DNA: TGTGCCAGCAGCTTAGAACCTAGAAGCACAGATACGCAGTATTTT.

CDR3 sequence: CASSQESVPAYNEQFF. The CDR3 DNA reads TGTGCCAGCAGCCAAGAATCGGTCCCGGCCTACAATGAGCAGTTCTTC. The chain joins TRBV4-2 to TRBJ2-1, with unresolved D. Germline values: CDR1 LGHNA, CDR2 YNFKEQ. V was cut by 0 bases and J by 2 bases, with 11 bases left in between. The CDR3 contains 16 residues.

In DNA form, the CDR3 reads TGTGCCAGCAGTTACTCGAGACTCCCCTACGAGCAGTACTTC. Protein: CASSYSRLPYEQYF. The chain couples TRBV6-5 to TRBJ2-7, with D unclear. The V gene's germline CDR1 is MNHEY and CDR2 SVGAGI. The V and J ends lost 0 bases and 2 bases respectively, with 8 bases between them. The CDR3 runs to 14 residues.

V gene TRBV19 combines with J gene TRBJ2-7; 7 bases map to TRBD1. The CDR3 sequence is 14 residues long. The trim removed 3 bases at V and 6 bases at J, leaving 8 bases unmatched. The germline gives CDR1 LNHDA, CDR2 SQIVND (reference sequence). Here the CDR3 reads CASSMSRGHGEQYF. In nucleotides, the CDR3 is TGTGCCAGTAGTATGAGTAGGGGGCATGGCGAGCAGTACTTC.

The V gene is TRBV28, the J gene TRBJ1-1, with a weak D call TRBD1 (6 bases). The CDR3 contains 14 residues. CDR1 is MDHEN, CDR2 SYDVKM, per germline. V lost 6 bases and J 1 base, leaving 12 bases between the germline ends. The CDR3 protein is CASRPQGGNTEAFF. CDR3 in DNA: TGTGCCAGCAGACCACAGGGAGGGAACACTGAAGCTTTCTTT.

The chain employs TRBV19 and TRBJ2-7; D remains ambiguous. The V gene's germline CDR1 is LNHDA and CDR2 SQIVND (reference sequence). Trimming stripped 5 bases from V and 4 bases from J, with 9 bases between. The length of the CDR3 is 12 residues. CDR3 loop: CASSAGGYEQYF. CDR3 bases: TGTGCCAGTAGTGCCGGTGGATACGAGCAGTACTTC.

This chain connects TRBV12-5 to TRBJ1-6, with TRBD1 matching 7 bases. Germline values: CDR1 LGHNT, CDR2 FRNRAP. This CDR3 has 14 residues. V lost 3 bases to trimming and J lost 9 bases; unmatched junction nucleotides: 5. The CDR3 sequence: CASGFGQAGSPLHF. CDR3 bases: TGTGCTAGTGGTTTTGGACAGGCGGGTTCACCCCTCCACTTT.

This chain joins TRBV28 and TRBJ1-5, with D unresolved. CDR1 is MDHEN and CDR2 is SYDVKM in the germline V gene. The CDR3 extends over 15 amino acids. Trimming stripped 3 bases from V and 5 bases from J, with 14 bases between. CDR3 protein: CASSFRRGVYQPQHF. CDR3 in DNA: TGTGCCAGCAGTTTCAGGCGGGGAGTTTATCAGCCCCAGCATTTT.